This TCR beta chain originates from a study of long-term antiretroviral therapy in people with HIV. Study-level results: Post-ART, diversity grew, though it stayed under transplant donor control levels. Controls exceeded HIV repertoires in CDR3 length range. Within the repertoire, clones expanded before ART were dominant at all time points. ART adherence, viral resistance and therapy changes were undocumented.

Note on this clone: No antigen is known for it.

The assay used was immunoSEQ (version v3.0), run at survey level. Data came from immunoSEQ multiplex PCR; TCRdb stores just in-frame clones and leaves some out. The sample lists 8,500 to 14,000 clones, around 88% occurring once. Sample: unsorted PBMCs, taken 0.2 years before starting antiretroviral therapy. The receptor's source is a woman aged 40 to 49 with HIV.

The CDR3 here is CASSPIGQGTDTQYF. The CDR3 DNA follows: TGCGCCAGCAGCCCGATCGGACAGGGAACAGATACGCAGTATTTT. This sequence joins TRBV5-1 and TRBJ2-3; 8 bases are shared with TRBD1. This CDR3 has 15 residues. With V trimmed by 4 bases and J by 3 bases, 7 bases remained unmatched. Per germline, CDR1 SGHRS and CDR2 YFSETQ.